A single TCR beta chain is shown here with its context. Its antigen is as yet unknown. The data are from a study of graft-versus-host responses after intestinal transplantation. Study-level background: Uniformly, recipients were administered anti-thymocyte globulin induction with subsequent tacrolimus and steroids for approximately 3 years.

This CDR3 contains 18 residues. CDR1 is SGHAT, CDR2 FQNNGV, per germline. The V end lost 0 bases, the J end lost 1 base, and 16 bases lay between the germline ends. Findings and limits, study-wide: Ileal or blood samples showed some GvH clones first, and such clones were also found in recipient marrow.

Here immunoSEQ multiplex PCR was the method, and the copy in TCRdb shows in-frame clones only, minus some. The sample shows 80,000 to 100,000 clones, approximately 88% of them seen only once. This clonotype originated in a human donor who received an intestinal transplant. Sequenced here: unstimulated CD4+ T cells sorted from spleen or lymph node cells, sampled before intestinal transplant. The chain couples TRBV11-2 to TRBJ2-4, with a tentative D call TRBD1 (6 bases). CDR3 DNA sequence: TGTGCCAGCAGCTTAGATAGGGTCCCCCAGGGGGCCAAAAACATTCAGTACTTC. Translated, it gives CASSLDRVPQGAKNIQYF.